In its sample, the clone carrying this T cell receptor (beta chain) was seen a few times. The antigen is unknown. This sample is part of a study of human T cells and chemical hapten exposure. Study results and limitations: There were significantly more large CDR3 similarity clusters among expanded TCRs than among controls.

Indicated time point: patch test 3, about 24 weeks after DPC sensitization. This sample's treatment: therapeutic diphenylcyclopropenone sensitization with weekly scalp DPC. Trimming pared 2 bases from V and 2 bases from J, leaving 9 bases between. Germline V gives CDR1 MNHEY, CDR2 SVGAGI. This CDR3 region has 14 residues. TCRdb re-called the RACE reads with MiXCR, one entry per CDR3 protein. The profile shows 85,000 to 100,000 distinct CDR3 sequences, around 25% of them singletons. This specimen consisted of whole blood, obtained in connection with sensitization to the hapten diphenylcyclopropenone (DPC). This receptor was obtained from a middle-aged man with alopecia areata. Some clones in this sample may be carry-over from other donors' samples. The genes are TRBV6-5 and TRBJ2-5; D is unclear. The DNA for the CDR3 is TGTGCCAGCAGTTACCGAGGCAGTCAAGAGACCCAGTACTTC. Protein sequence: CASSYRGSQETQYF.